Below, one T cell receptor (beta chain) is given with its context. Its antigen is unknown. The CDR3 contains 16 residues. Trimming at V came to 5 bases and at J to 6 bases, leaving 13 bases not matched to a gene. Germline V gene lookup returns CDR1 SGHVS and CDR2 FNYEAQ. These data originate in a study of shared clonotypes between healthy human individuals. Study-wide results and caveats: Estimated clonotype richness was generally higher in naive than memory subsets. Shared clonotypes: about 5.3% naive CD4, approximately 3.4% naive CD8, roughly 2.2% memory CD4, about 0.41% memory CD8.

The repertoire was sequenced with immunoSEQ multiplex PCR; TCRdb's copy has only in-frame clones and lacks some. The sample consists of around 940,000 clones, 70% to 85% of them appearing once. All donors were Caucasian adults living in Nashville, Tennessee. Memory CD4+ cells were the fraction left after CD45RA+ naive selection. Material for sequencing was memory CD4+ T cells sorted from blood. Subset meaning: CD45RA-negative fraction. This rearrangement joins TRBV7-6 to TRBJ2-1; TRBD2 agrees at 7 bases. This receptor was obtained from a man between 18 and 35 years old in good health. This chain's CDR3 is CASSLQPGGIRNEQFF. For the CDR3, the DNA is TGTGCCAGCAGCCTACAGCCGGGGGGTATTCGCAATGAGCAGTTCTTC.